These T cell receptor beta chains were read from a single sample in a study of regulatory T cells in long-lasting Graves disease. TCRdb reanalysed the multiplex PCR reads using MiXCR and keeps one entry per CDR3 protein. The sample contains roughly 700,000 distinct CDR3 sequences, about 30% of which appear only once. Here the sequenced sample was peripheral blood mononuclear cells (PBMCs), taken when the disease was refractory, from a patient treated with antithyroid drugs. All receptors come from a female donor with Graves disease. CDR3s include the opening cysteine and the closing phenylalanine or tryptophan. D genes are given only for firm matches. Expanded clones get a size class; other rows say once, few or many, or leave the size out.

J: TRBJ1-2
size: .
D: TRBD1
V: TRBV20-1
CDR3: CSARLGQGGYGYTF
DNA: TGCAGTGCTAGACTCGGACAGGGGGGCTATGGCTACACCTTC

J: TRBJ1-2
size: .
D: TRBD1
V: TRBV28
CDR3: CACSPIDRDGYTF
DNA: TGTGCCTGCAGCCCAATTGACAGGGATGGCTACACCTTC

J: TRBJ2-1
size: many
D: TRBD2
V: TRBV12-3/TRBV12-4
CDR3: CASSLTSGSSEQFF
DNA: TGTGCCAGCAGTTTGACTAGCGGGAGTAGTGAGCAGTTCTTC

J: TRBJ1-2
size: many
D: .
V: TRBV12-3/TRBV12-4
CDR3: CASSLEAGRDGYTF
DNA: TGTGCCAGCAGTTTAGAAGCAGGGAGAGATGGCTACACCTTC

J: TRBJ2-7
size: .
D: .
V: TRBV6-2/TRBV6-3
CDR3: CASSFLDYEQYF
DNA: TGTGCCAGCAGTTTTTTAGACTACGAGCAGTACTTC

J: TRBJ1-4
size: .
D: .
V: TRBV7-9
CDR3: CASSLGPRTLFF
DNA: TGTGCCAGCAGCCTGGGGCCCAGAACACTGTTTTTT

J: TRBJ2-2
size: many
D: TRBD1
V: TRBV7-3
CDR3: CAREPKQGAHGELFF
DNA: TGTGCCAGGGAGCCCAAACAGGGGGCGCACGGGGAGCTGTTTTTT

J: TRBJ1-2
size: few
D: .
V: TRBV7-9
CDR3: CASSFPNYGYTF
DNA: TGTGCCAGCAGCTTCCCTAACTATGGCTACACCTTC

J: TRBJ1-4
size: few
D: TRBD1
V: TRBV10-3
CDR3: CAISESTGLRENEKLFF
DNA: TGTGCCATCAGTGAGTCGACAGGGTTAAGGGAAAATGAAAAACTGTTTTTT

J: TRBJ1-2
size: .
D: TRBD1
V: TRBV29-1
CDR3: CSVAGQGYGYTF
DNA: TGCAGCGTTGCGGGACAGGGATATGGCTACACCTTC

J: TRBJ1-3
size: few
D: .
V: TRBV28
CDR3: CASSFGDSGNTIYF
DNA: TGTGCCAGCAGTTTCGGGGACTCTGGAAACACCATATATTTT

J: TRBJ2-7
size: many
D: .
V: TRBV28
CDR3: CASSSGGMYEQYF
DNA: TGTGCCAGCAGTTCGGGCGGGATGTACGAGCAGTACTTC

J: TRBJ1-1
size: .
D: .
V: TRBV19
CDR3: CASSGLKEVAAFF
DNA: TGTGCCAGTAGTGGGCTGAAGGAGGTCGCCGCTTTCTTT

J: TRBJ2-7
size: few
D: TRBD1
V: TRBV2
CDR3: CASRPGTAYEQYF
DNA: TGTGCCAGCAGGCCCGGGACAGCATACGAGCAGTACTTC

J: TRBJ1-4
size: few
D: .
V: TRBV11-2
CDR3: CASSWGKGPTNEKLFF
DNA: TGTGCCAGCAGCTGGGGGAAGGGTCCAACTAATGAAAAACTGTTTTTT

J: TRBJ2-2
size: .
D: .
V: TRBV6-2/TRBV6-3
CDR3: CASRVIATGELFF
DNA: TGTGCCAGCAGGGTAATTGCCACCGGGGAGCTGTTTTTT

J: TRBJ1-2
size: few
D: TRBD1
V: TRBV6-1
CDR3: CASSFHGTESNYGYTF
DNA: TGTGCCAGCAGTTTCCACGGGACAGAGAGTAACTATGGCTACACCTTC

J: TRBJ2-7
size: .
D: TRBD2
V: TRBV7-9
CDR3: CASSAAGTTYTYEQYF
DNA: TGTGCCAGCAGCGCCGCCGGGACTACATATACCTACGAGCAGTACTTC

J: TRBJ2-1
size: .
D: .
V: TRBV24-1
CDR3: CATSDPSFNEQFF
DNA: TGTGCCACCAGTGACCCCAGTTTCAATGAGCAGTTCTTC

J: TRBJ2-1
size: few
D: TRBD2
V: TRBV24-1
CDR3: CATSTSGGVNEQFF
DNA: TGTGCCACCAGTACTAGCGGGGGGGTAAATGAGCAGTTCTTC

J: TRBJ2-5
size: few
D: TRBD2
V: TRBV20-1
CDR3: CSATRLAGGQETQYF
DNA: TGCAGTGCTACGAGACTAGCGGGAGGGCAAGAGACCCAGTACTTC